The 30 T cell receptor beta chains listed next were all sequenced from one sample in a study of cytomegalovirus exposure and HLA in healthy donors. TCRdb's table, derived via immunoSEQ multiplex PCR, lists solely in-frame clones and lacks some. The data contain more than 250,000 clones, 80% to 95% of them seen just once; the ten biggest clones take up approximately 3.1%. Sequencing was done on a sample of PBMCs. The receptors shown here come from a woman under 40 in good health and CMV-seronegative.

In its sample, this clone was seen once. The rearrangement joins TRBV2 to TRBJ2-2; 11 bases match TRBD2. This CDR3 comprises 15 residues. The junction had 4 bases not matched to a gene; V was cut back by 6 bases and J by 4 bases. Germline lookup yields CDR1 SNHLY and CDR2 FYNNEI. CDR3 in amino acids: CASREGTSGTGELFF. DNA for the CDR3: TGTGCCAGCAGGGAGGGGACTAGCGGCACCGGGGAGCTGTTTTTT.

V gene TRBV28 combines with J gene TRBJ2-1; maybe TRBD1 (5 bases). Germline values: CDR1 MDHEN, CDR2 SYDVKM. The V end was cut by 6 bases, the J end by 2 bases, with 14 bases between. The CDR3 is 15 amino acids. The CDR3 spells CASSSRADTYNEQFF. CDR3 sequence (DNA): TGTGCCAGCAGCTCTCGCGCGGACACCTACAATGAGCAGTTCTTC.

This sequence joins TRBV6-1 and TRBJ2-7; 8 bases fit TRBD2. The CDR3 contains 15 residues. V gave up 6 bases and J gave up 0 bases; unmatched junction bases: 7. The germline gives CDR1 MNHNS, CDR2 SASEGT. Here the CDR3 reads CASRISGSLSYEQYF. The CDR3 bases are TGTGCCAGCAGAATCAGCGGGAGCCTCTCCTACGAGCAGTACTTC.

V and J are TRBV11-2 and TRBJ2-3; possible D gene TRBD1, 5 bases. The CDR3 has 13 residues. The germline V gene encodes CDR1 SGHAT and CDR2 FQNNGV. Trimming cost V 1 base and J 3 bases, with 5 bases left between them. CDR3 in DNA: TGTGCCAGCAGCTTAGGACAGACAGATACGCAGTATTTT. Protein product: CASSLGQTDTQYF.

This chain connects TRBV27 to TRBJ2-2, with D uncertain. CDR1 and CDR2 from the germline V gene are MNHEY and SMNVEV (reference sequence). V lost 5 bases and J 6 bases, leaving 16 bases between the germline ends. This CDR3 spans 15 amino acids. The chain's CDR3 is CASSPTLLSPGELFF. In DNA, the CDR3 is TGTGCCAGCAGTCCCACTCTTCTGAGCCCCGGGGAGCTGTTTTTT.

This clone was seen only a few times. The chain is built from TRBV5-4 and TRBJ2-4; TRBD2 aligns across 7 bases. Looked up from germline, CDR1 is SGHNT and CDR2 is YYREEE (reference sequence). This CDR3 has 16 amino acids. Unmatched junction bases numbered 4, after V lost 1 base and J lost 0 bases. In DNA form, the CDR3 reads TGTGCCAGCAGCTTGACGGGAGGACTAGCCAAAAACATTCAGTACTTC. Its translation is CASSLTGGLAKNIQYF.

V is TRBV2 and J is TRBJ2-3, with 9 nucleotides matching TRBD2. The CDR3 totals 16 residues. In germline, CDR1 is SNHLY, CDR2 FYNNEI. V lost 3 bases to trimming and J lost 0 bases; unmatched junction nucleotides: 4. This CDR3 reads CASSEPSGISTDTQYF. DNA for the CDR3: TGTGCCAGCAGTGAGCCTAGCGGGATTAGCACAGATACGCAGTATTTT.

This clone was seen just once. The V gene is TRBV28, the J gene TRBJ2-7, with D unclear. This CDR3 spans 15 amino acids. The V end was cut by 1 base, the J end by 0 bases, with 10 bases between. Germline CDR1 MDHEN, CDR2 SYDVKM. For the CDR3, the DNA is TGTGCCAGCAGTTTATTGGGCGATAGCTCCTACGAGCAGTACTTC. This codes for CASSLLGDSSYEQYF. The full variable domain, rest sourced from reference TRBV28 and TRBJ2-7, is DVKVTQSSRYLVKRTGEKVFLECVQDMDHENMFWYRQDPGLGLRLIYFSYDVKMKEKGDIPEGYSVSREKKERFSLILESASTNQTSMYLCASSLLGDSSYEQYFGPGTRLTVT.

The CDR3 protein is CASSYGLAGRNNEQFF. In DNA, the CDR3 is TGTGCCAGCAGTTACGGACTAGCGGGAAGAAACAATGAGCAGTTCTTC. This sequence joins TRBV6-5 and TRBJ2-1; the match to TRBD2 covers 12 bases. The ends lost 2 bases at V and 5 bases at J; junction bases unmatched: 4. CDR3 length equals 16 residues. Looked up from germline, CDR1 is MNHEY and CDR2 is SVGAGI.

CDR3 sequence reads: CASMGRVDTGELFF. The DNA for the CDR3 is TGTGCCAGCATGGGAAGAGTGGACACCGGGGAGCTGTTTTTT. V usage is TRBV9 and J usage is TRBJ2-2; D unclear. The CDR3 sequence is 14 residues long. V was trimmed by 6 bases and J by 3 bases, leaving 12 bases between them. Per germline, CDR1 SGDLS and CDR2 YYNGEE.

J is TRBJ2-5 and V is TRBV5-1; D is unclear. The CDR3 totals 14 residues. Germline lookup yields CDR1 SGHRS and CDR2 YFSETQ. Trimming shortened V by 0 bases and J by 2 bases, and 8 bases separated the two germline ends. The CDR3 region has the DNA TGCGCCAGCAGCTTGGTACCGGTACAAGAGACCCAGTACTTC. Translation: CASSLVPVQETQYF.

The chain is built from TRBV9 and TRBJ2-3, with D perhaps TRBD1 or TRBD2 (5 bases each). Between the trimmed V and J ends, which lost 0 bases and 5 bases, there was a span of 19 bases. CDR3 length equals 17 residues. Germline V gives CDR1 SGDLS, CDR2 YYNGEE. Here the CDR3 DNA reads TGTGCCAGCAGCGTAGAATTTACGGGGCGGTGTGGAGATACGCAGTATTTT. Encoded protein: CASSVEFTGRCGDTQYF.

CDR3 sequence: CASSLGSRQGSYEQYF. The CDR3 region has the DNA TGTGCCAGCAGTTTAGGCTCTCGACAGGGTAGTTACGAGCAGTACTTC. The chain employs TRBV6-6 and TRBJ2-7, with 7 bases matching TRBD1. CDR1 MNHNY and CDR2 SVGAGI come from the germline V gene (reference sequence). The CDR3 contains 16 residues. V shed 4 bases, J shed 4 bases, and the junction held 13 bases outside the gene matches.

This chain connects TRBV7-3 to TRBJ2-2, with TRBD2 identical over 7 bases. The V gene's germline CDR1 is SGHTA and CDR2 FQGTGA. Losses at the gene ends were 2 bases for V and 6 bases for J; bases not matched to a gene: 6. CDR3 length equals 15 residues. CDR3 region: CASSLSAGNSGELFF. In DNA form, the CDR3 reads TGTGCCAGCAGCTTATCAGCGGGAAATTCCGGGGAGCTGTTTTTT.

V is TRBV27 and J is TRBJ2-7; 7 bases align to TRBD1. This CDR3 has 15 amino acids. The V gene's germline CDR1 is MNHEY and CDR2 SMNVEV (reference sequence). The trim removed 2 bases at V and 2 bases at J, leaving 6 bases unmatched. DNA for the CDR3: TGTGCCAGCAGTTTAGCCCGACAGGGCCCCTACGAGCAGTACTTC. Encoded protein: CASSLARQGPYEQYF.

The V call is TRBV11-3, the J call TRBJ2-1; 8 bases match TRBD2. The trim removed 5 bases at V and 0 bases at J, leaving 6 bases unmatched. The germline gives CDR1 SGHNT, CDR2 YENEEA. This CDR3 contains 16 residues. This CDR3 reads CASSPRTSFSYNEQFF. DNA of the CDR3: TGTGCCAGCAGCCCCCGGACTAGCTTCTCCTACAATGAGCAGTTCTTC.

The genes are TRBV7-2 and TRBJ2-5, with D perhaps assigned TRBD1 or TRBD2 (6 bases each). The CDR3 length is 12 residues. Trimming took off 1 base at V and 7 bases at J, with 7 bases between the two ends. Looked up from germline, CDR1 is SGHTA and CDR2 is FQGNSA. The CDR3 sequence: CASSLEGGTQYF. The CDR3 nucleotides are TGTGCCAGCAGCTTAGAGGGGGGGACCCAGTACTTC.

J is TRBJ1-2 and V is TRBV28; 9 positions agree with TRBD1. The CDR3 sequence is 15 residues long. The V gene end was trimmed by 6 bases and the J gene end by 4 bases; junction bases not matched to a gene: 9. CDR1 is MDHEN and CDR2 is SYDVKM in the germline V gene. CDR3 loop: CASRGQGRPLYGYTF. For the CDR3, the DNA is TGTGCCAGCAGGGGACAGGGCCGCCCCCTCTATGGCTACACCTTC.

The rearrangement uses TRBV20-1 and TRBJ2-1; no clear D. The CDR3 runs to 11 residues. Germline lookup yields CDR1 DFQATT and CDR2 SNEGSKA (reference sequence). Trimming shortened V by 6 bases and J by 7 bases, and 10 bases separated the two germline ends. The CDR3 spells CSAPTPNEQFF. CDR3 DNA: TGCAGTGCCCCGACCCCTAATGAGCAGTTCTTC.

The chain combines TRBV2 with TRBJ2-7, with TRBD1 matching over 8 bases. The ends lost 3 bases at V and 4 bases at J; junction bases unmatched: 5. The CDR3 has 14 residues. Germline V CDR1 and CDR2: SNHLY, FYNNEI. The CDR3 nucleotides are TGTGCCAGCAGTGACGGACAGGGTTCTTACGAGCAGTACTTC. Protein: CASSDGQGSYEQYF. The full variable domain, its missing parts supplied by reference TRBV2 and TRBJ2-7, is EPEVTQTPSHQVTQMGQEVILRCVPISNHLYFYWYRQILGQKVEFLVSFYNNEISEKSEIFDDQFSVERPDGSNFTLKIRSTKLEDSAMYFCASSDGQGSYEQYFGPGTRLTVT.

The chain uses TRBV28 and TRBJ2-2; D remains ambiguous. The CDR3 loop spans 12 amino acids. Germline loops: CDR1 MDHEN, CDR2 SYDVKM. The ends were cut back, 9 bases at V and 5 bases at J, with 10 bases in the middle. CDR3 residues: CASITQTGELFF. The CDR3 nucleotides read TGTGCCAGTATTACGCAGACCGGGGAGCTGTTTTTT.

The chain recombines TRBV4-2 with TRBJ2-5; 7 nucleotides agree with TRBD2. The CDR3 has 15 residues. The germline V gene has CDR1 LGHNA and CDR2 YNFKEQ. J lost 2 bases, V lost 1 base, and 4 bases had no gene match. CDR3 nucleotides: TGTGCCAGCAGCCAAGCTAGCGGATCTCAAGAGACCCAGTACTTC. Protein: CASSQASGSQETQYF.

This rearrangement joins TRBV7-8 to TRBJ2-4; D possibly uses TRBD1 or TRBD2 (5 bases each). Germline assignment: CDR1 SGHVS and CDR2 FQNEAQ. Trimming took off 1 base at V and 4 bases at J, with 23 bases between the two ends. The CDR3 length is 19 residues. CDR3 nucleotides: TGTGCCAGCAGCTTAGTAATACCCGGGACCGACCTACCGAAAAACATTCAGTACTTC. It encodes CASSLVIPGTDLPKNIQYF.

V gene TRBV7-2 combines with J gene TRBJ2-7; 9 bases match TRBD2. Germline trimming cut 1 base from V and 2 bases from J; bases unmatched to any gene: 6. Germline V gives CDR1 SGHTA, CDR2 FQGNSA. The CDR3 totals 16 residues. The DNA of the CDR3 is TGTGCCAGCAGCTTAGATCCTAGCGGGATCCCCTACGAGCAGTACTTC. It yields the protein CASSLDPSGIPYEQYF.

A few counts support this clone. The chain uses TRBV9 and TRBJ2-1; possibly TRBD1 for D (6 bases). The CDR3 is made up of 15 amino acids. Germline V gene sequence: CDR1 SGDLS, CDR2 YYNGEE. Trimming pared 5 bases from V and 0 bases from J, leaving 12 bases between. CDR3 nucleotides: TGTGCCAGCAGTGGAACAGGGAGCTCCTACAATGAGCAGTTCTTC. Protein sequence: CASSGTGSSYNEQFF.

This chain links TRBV29-1 with TRBJ2-1; no clear D. Germline values: CDR1 SQVTM, CDR2 ANQGSEA. V shed 4 bases and J shed 4 bases, with 14 bases lying between them. CDR3 length: 14 residues. CDR3 bases: TGCAGCGTTGTCGCCCCCGCCCGATACAATGAGCAGTTCTTC. Protein sequence: CSVVAPARYNEQFF.

V usage is TRBV14 and J usage is TRBJ1-1; the D gene is possibly TRBD1 (5 bases). The CDR3 sequence is 15 residues long. V lost 7 bases and J 0 bases, leaving 15 bases between the germline ends. Germline V gene data show CDR1 as SGHDN and CDR2 as FVKESK. The CDR3 bases are TGTGCCAGCAAAAGGACAAGCCAGATGAACACTGAAGCTTTCTTT. The encoded protein is CASKRTSQMNTEAFF.

This clone was counted a few times. The V and J genes are TRBV11-3 and TRBJ2-5; 10 bases are a match to TRBD1. V lost 3 bases to trimming and J lost 5 bases; unmatched junction nucleotides: 6. Germline V gene sequence: CDR1 SGHNT, CDR2 YENEEA. The CDR3 consists of 15 residues. The CDR3 DNA is TGTGCCAGCAGCTTGAAAGACAGGGGGCACGAGACCCAGTACTTC. It codes for CASSLKDRGHETQYF.

This chain uses TRBV12-5 with TRBJ2-3; unclear D gene. The CDR3 consists of 12 residues. Trimming removed 3 bases from V and 3 bases from J, with 4 bases in between. The germline V gene has CDR1 LGHNT and CDR2 FRNRAP. The CDR3 is CASGFGTDTQYF. For the CDR3, the DNA is TGTGCTAGTGGTTTCGGGACAGATACGCAGTATTTT.

CDR3 bases: TGTGCCAGCCGGCTTGGGACTGGGGGGTCCTCCTACGAGCAGTACTTC. Translated, it gives CASRLGTGGSSYEQYF. This rearrangement joins TRBV2 to TRBJ2-7; a weak D match, TRBD2 (6 bases). The CDR3 has 16 amino acids. CDR1 and CDR2 from the germline V gene are SNHLY and FYNNEI. V lost 8 bases and J lost 0, with 20 bases in between.